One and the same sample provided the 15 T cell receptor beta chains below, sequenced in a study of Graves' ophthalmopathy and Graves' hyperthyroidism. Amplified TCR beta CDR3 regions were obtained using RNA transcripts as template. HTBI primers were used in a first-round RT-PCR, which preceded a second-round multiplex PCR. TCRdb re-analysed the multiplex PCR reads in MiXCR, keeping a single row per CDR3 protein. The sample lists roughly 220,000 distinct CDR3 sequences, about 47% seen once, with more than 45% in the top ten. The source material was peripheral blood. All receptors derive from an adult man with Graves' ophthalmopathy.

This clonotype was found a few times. CDR3 protein: CASSDGTVYGYTF. CDR3 bases: TGTGCCAGCAGCGACGGGACAGTCTATGGCTACACCTTC. The chain has TRBV5-4 and TRBJ1-2; 7 nucleotides agree with TRBD1. Trimming took 4 bases from V and 4 from J; bases not matched to a gene: 4. Germline V gene lookup returns CDR1 SGHNT and CDR2 YYREEE (reference sequence). The CDR3 totals 13 residues.

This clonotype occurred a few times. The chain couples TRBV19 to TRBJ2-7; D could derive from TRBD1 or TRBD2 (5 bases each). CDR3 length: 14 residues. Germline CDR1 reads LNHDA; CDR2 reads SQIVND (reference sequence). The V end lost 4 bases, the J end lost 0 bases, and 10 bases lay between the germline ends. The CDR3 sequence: CASSNGASSYEQYF. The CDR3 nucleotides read TGTGCCAGTAGTAACGGGGCGAGCTCCTACGAGCAGTACTTC.

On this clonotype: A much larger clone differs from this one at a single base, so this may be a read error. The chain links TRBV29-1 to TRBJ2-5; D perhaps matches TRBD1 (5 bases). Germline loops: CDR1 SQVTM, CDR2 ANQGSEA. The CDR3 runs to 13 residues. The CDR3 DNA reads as TGCAGCGTTGATAAGGGGCTGCGAGAGGCCCAGTACTTC. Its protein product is CSVDKGLREAQYF.

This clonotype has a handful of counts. CDR3 nucleotides: TGTGCCAGCAGTTTTGGGGGGCCCACTGAAGCTTTCTTT. This gives the protein CASSFGGPTEAFF. The chain links TRBV12-3 or TRBV12-4 to TRBJ1-1; tentative D call: TRBD1 (6 bases). This CDR3 region has 13 residues. The V and J ends lost 3 bases and 4 bases respectively, with 9 bases between them.

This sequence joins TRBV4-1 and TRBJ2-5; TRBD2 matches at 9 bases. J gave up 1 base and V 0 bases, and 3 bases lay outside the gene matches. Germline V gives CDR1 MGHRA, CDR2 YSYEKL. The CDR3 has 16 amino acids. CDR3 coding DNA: TGCGCCAGCAGCCAAGAAGGAGCGGGGGGCCAAGAGACCCAGTACTTC. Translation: CASSQEGAGGQETQYF.

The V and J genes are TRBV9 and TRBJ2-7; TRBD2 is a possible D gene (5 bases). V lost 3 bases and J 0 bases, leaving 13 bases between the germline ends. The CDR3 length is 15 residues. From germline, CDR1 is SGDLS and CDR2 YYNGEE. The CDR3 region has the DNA TGTGCCAGCAGCGACCGGCGGGCTAGCTCCTACGAGCAGTACTTC. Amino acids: CASSDRRASSYEQYF.

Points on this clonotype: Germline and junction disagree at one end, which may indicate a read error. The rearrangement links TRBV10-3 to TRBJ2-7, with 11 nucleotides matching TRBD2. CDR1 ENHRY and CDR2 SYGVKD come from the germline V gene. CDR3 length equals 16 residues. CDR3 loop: CASSYPGTSGSYEQYF. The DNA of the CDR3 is TGTGCCAGCAGTTACCCCGGGACTAGCGGCTCCTACGAGCAGTACTTC.

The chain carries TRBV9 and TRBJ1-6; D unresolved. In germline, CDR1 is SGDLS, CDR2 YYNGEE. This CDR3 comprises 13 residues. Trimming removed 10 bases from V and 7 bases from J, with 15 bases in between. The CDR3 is CASGGGPNSPLHF. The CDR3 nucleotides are TGTGCCTCAGGCGGAGGACCGAATTCACCCCTCCACTTT.

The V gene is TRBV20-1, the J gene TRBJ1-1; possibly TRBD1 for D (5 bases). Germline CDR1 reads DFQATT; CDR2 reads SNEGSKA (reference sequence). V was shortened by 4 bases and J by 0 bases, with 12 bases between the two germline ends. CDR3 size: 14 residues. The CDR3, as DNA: TGCAGTGCTAAGGGGCCTCCTCTGAACACTGAAGCTTTCTTT. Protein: CSAKGPPLNTEAFF.

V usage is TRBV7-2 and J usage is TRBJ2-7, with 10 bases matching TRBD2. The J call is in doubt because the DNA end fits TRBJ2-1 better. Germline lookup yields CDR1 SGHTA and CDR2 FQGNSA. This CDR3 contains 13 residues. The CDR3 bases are TGTGCCAGCAGCTGGACTAGCGGCGATGAGCAGTTCTTC. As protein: CASSWTSGDEQFF.

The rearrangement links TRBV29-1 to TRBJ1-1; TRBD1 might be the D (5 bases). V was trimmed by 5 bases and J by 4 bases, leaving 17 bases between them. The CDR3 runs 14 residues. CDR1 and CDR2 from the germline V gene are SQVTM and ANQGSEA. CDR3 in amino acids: CSVKGLGEFTEAFF. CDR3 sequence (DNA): TGCAGCGTTAAGGGCTTGGGGGAATTCACTGAAGCTTTCTTT. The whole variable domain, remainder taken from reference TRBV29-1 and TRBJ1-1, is SAVISQKPSRDICQRGTSLTIQCQVDSQVTMMFWYRQQPGQSLTLIATANQGSEATYESGFVIDKFPISRPNLTFSTLTVSNMSPEDSSIYLCSVKGLGEFTEAFFGQGTRLTVV.

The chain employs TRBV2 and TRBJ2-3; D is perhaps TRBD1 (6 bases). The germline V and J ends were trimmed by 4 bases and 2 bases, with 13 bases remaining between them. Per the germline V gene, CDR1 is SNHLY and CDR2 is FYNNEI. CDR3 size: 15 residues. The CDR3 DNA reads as TGTGCCAGCAGTGCAGGGGTGGGGGACACAGATACGCAGTATTTT. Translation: CASSAGVGDTDTQYF.

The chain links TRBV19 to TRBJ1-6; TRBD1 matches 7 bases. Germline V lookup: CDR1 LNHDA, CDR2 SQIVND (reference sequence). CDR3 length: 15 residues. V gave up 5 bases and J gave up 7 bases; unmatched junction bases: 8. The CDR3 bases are TGTGCCAGTAGTGAGACAGGGTCGTTGAATTCACCCCTCCACTTT. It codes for CASSETGSLNSPLHF.

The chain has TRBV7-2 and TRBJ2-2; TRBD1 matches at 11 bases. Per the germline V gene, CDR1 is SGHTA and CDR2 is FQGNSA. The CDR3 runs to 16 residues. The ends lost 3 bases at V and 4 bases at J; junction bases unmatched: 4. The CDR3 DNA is TGTGCCAGCAGCTTCAGGACAGGGGGCGGCACCGGGGAGCTGTTTTTT. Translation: CASSFRTGGGTGELFF. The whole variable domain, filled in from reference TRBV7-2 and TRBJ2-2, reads GAGVSQSPSNKVTEKGKDVELRCDPISGHTALYWYRQSLGQGLEFLIYFQGNSAPDKSGLPSDRFSAERTGGSVSTLTIQRTQQEDSAVYLCASSFRTGGGTGELFFGEGSRLTVL.

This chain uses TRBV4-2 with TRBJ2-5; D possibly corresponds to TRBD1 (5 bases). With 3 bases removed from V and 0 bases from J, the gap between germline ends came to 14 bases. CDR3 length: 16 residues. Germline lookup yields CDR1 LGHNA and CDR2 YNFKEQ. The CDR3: CASSQGQGTDQETQYF. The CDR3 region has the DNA TGTGCCAGCAGCCAGGGGCAGGGCACCGACCAAGAGACCCAGTACTTC.